A selection of T cell receptor beta chains follows, all from one sample in a study of breast tumors, draining lymph nodes, adjacent tissues. TCRdb redid the calling of the multiplex PCR reads with MiXCR, one entry per CDR3 protein. The data show about 80,000 distinct CDR3 sequences, about 20% seen once. The sequencing sample was made of axillary lymph node tissue. The source of these receptors is a female donor with breast cancer. Some clones in this sample may be carry-over from other donors' samples. CDR3s include the opening cysteine and the closing phenylalanine or tryptophan. The D gene is left open where the match is weak. Some rows mark clone size as missing; the rest say once, few, many or name a class of expanded clone.

V gene	J gene	clone size	D gene	CDR3 DNA	CDR3 protein
TRBV29-1	TRBJ1-3	many	.	TGCAGCGTCCGGGACACCTCTGGAAACACCATATATTTT	CSVRDTSGNTIYF
TRBV4-3	TRBJ2-2	many	.	TGCGCCAGCAGCCAAGAGGGCGCGGTGGGGGAGCTGTTTTTT	CASSQEGAVGELFF
TRBV28	TRBJ2-5	.	.	TGTGCCAGCACCCCTCTGTTTAGATCGGAGCAAGAGACCCAGTACTTC	CASTPLFRSEQETQYF
TRBV20-1	TRBJ1-5	many	.	TGCAGTGCTCCCGGACCCTTGAGCAATCAGCCCCAGCATTTT	CSAPGPLSNQPQHF
TRBV27	TRBJ1-6	many	.	TGTGCCAGCAGTCCCAGGGAATCATGGTCACCCCTCCACTTT	CASSPRESWSPLHF
TRBV7-9	TRBJ2-1	many	TRBD2	TGTGCCAGCAGCCCGACGCGAGGACTACAGGCGGGGGATGAGCAGTTCTTC	CASSPTRGLQAGDEQFF
TRBV6-1	TRBJ2-7	many	.	TGTGCCAGCAGTGACCCGGGACGGCTCTACGAGCAGTACTTC	CASSDPGRLYEQYF
TRBV11-3	TRBJ2-1	many	.	TGTGCCAGCAGCTTTCGACCGGGGGACAATGAGCAGTTCTTC	CASSFRPGDNEQFF
TRBV7-2	TRBJ2-1	many	.	TGTGCCAGCAGCTCCGGAAGGGAGCAGTTCTTC	CASSSGREQFF
TRBV7-9	TRBJ1-1	.	.	TGTGCCAGCAGCTTAGCGTCGGCCGGGAACACTGAAGCTTTCTTT	CASSLASAGNTEAFF
TRBV25-1	TRBJ2-3	many	.	TGTGCCAGCAGTCGTGGGGGCACAGATACGCAGTATTTT	CASSRGGTDTQYF
TRBV3-1	TRBJ2-2	few	TRBD2	TGTGCCAGCAGCCTAGCGGGAGGAATGAACACCGGGGAGCTGTTTTTT	CASSLAGGMNTGELFF
TRBV18	TRBJ1-4	.	.	TGTGCCAGCTCACCACCGGGACAAACATATAATGAAAAACTGTTTTTT	CASSPPGQTYNEKLFF
TRBV5-1	TRBJ2-7	many	.	TGCGCCAGCAGCTTGGCTCAGGGTGGCGAGCAGTACTTC	CASSLAQGGEQYF
TRBV20-1	TRBJ2-7	many	TRBD1	TGCAGTGCTAGAGATCCCAGGGGGCTACACTACGAGCAGTACTTC	CSARDPRGLHYEQYF
TRBV20-1	TRBJ2-1	many	.	TGCAGTGCCAGCAGCAGGGGACTCTACAATGAGCAGTTCTTC	CSASSRGLYNEQFF
TRBV10-2	TRBJ2-1	many	TRBD2	TGCGCCAGCAGTGATCTAGCGGGCGAGTTCTTC	CASSDLAGEFF
TRBV5-1	TRBJ1-5	many	.	TGCGCCAGCAGCCTGGGTGGGGGGTTTCAGCCCCAGCATTTT	CASSLGGGFQPQHF
TRBV10-1	TRBJ1-5	many	.	TGCGCCAGCTACGTGATTTATAGGGGTTCAGGTCAGCCCCAGCATTTT	CASYVIYRGSGQPQHF
TRBV4-3	TRBJ2-1	many	.	TGCGCCAGCAGCCAAGATTTACATTACAATGAGCAGTTCTTC	CASSQDLHYNEQFF
TRBV7-2	TRBJ2-3	many	TRBD2	TGTGCCAGCAGCTTGCTAGCGGGAGGGCATACGCAGTATTTT	CASSLLAGGHTQYF
TRBV19	TRBJ2-1	many	.	TGTGCCAGTAGTATTCTCAAGGGGGGTCAGAATGAGCAGTTCTTC	CASSILKGGQNEQFF